Listed below are T cell receptor beta chains from one sample, sequenced in a study of shared clonotypes between healthy human individuals. Using immunoSEQ multiplex PCR, the repertoire was profiled, and TCRdb retains in-frame clones only, with some absent. The table has 550,000 to 750,000 clones, nearly 97% seen once. The sample taken for sequencing was naive CD8+ T cells sorted from blood. These receptors were collected from a woman in her 30s in good health. The CDR3 runs from the conserved cysteine through the conserved F or W. The order of the fields is D gene, J gene, clone size, V gene, CDR3 DNA, CDR3 protein. The D gene is left open where the match is weak. Not all rows give a size; the values are once, few, many and, for expanded clones, a class.

>TRBD1|TRBJ2-7|-|TRBV9
TGTGCCAGCAGCCTGGGGACAGACTCCTACGAGCAGTACTTC
CASSLGTDSYEQYF
>-|TRBJ2-7|-|TRBV21-1
TGTGCCAGCAGGTCCGGCGACAGGGGGCCCCCCTACGAGCAGTACTTC
CASRSGDRGPPYEQYF
>-|TRBJ2-3|-|TRBV27
TGTGCCAGCAGTTCCCCCTGGGGCGCAGATACGCAGTATTTT
CASSSPWGADTQYF
>-|TRBJ1-2|-|TRBV7-8
TGTGCCAGCAGCCGGACAGAAAACTATGGCTACACCTTC
CASSRTENYGYTF
>-|TRBJ2-7|once|TRBV14
TGTGCCAGCAGCCTCTACTACGAGCAGTACTTC
CASSLYYEQYF
>-|TRBJ1-2|-|TRBV7-6
TGTGCCACCAGAAGTAGAGGCCTCGGGTATGGCTACACCTTC
CATRSRGLGYGYTF
>-|TRBJ1-1|-|TRBV10-3
TGTGCCATCTCTGGGGGAGCCGCGGGATACACTGAAGCTTTCTTT
CAISGGAAGYTEAFF
>-|TRBJ2-7|-|TRBV5-6
TGTGCCAGCAGCTTGGTTCAGAGGAGCTCCTACGAGCAGTACTTC
CASSLVQRSSYEQYF
>-|TRBJ2-1|-|TRBV5-4
TGTGCCAGCAGCTATTATTACAGCTCCTACAATGAGCAGTTCTTC
CASSYYYSSYNEQFF
>-|TRBJ1-4|once|TRBV27
TGTGCCAGCAGTATCGCGGGGGGGCCTAATGAAAAACTGTTTTTT
CASSIAGGPNEKLFF
>TRBD2|TRBJ2-1|-|TRBV12-5
TGTGCTAGTGCTATGACTAGCGGGAGGTACAATGAGCAGTTCTTC
CASAMTSGRYNEQFF
>-|TRBJ2-3|-|TRBV27
TGTGCCAGCAGTTTAAAAGATACGCAGTATTTT
CASSLKDTQYF